The rows below give T cell receptor beta chains drawn from one sample of a study of T-cell reconstitution after alpha-beta-depleted transplantation in children. Each CDR3 protein is one row after TCRdb ran MiXCR on the PCR reads. The data contain roughly 220,000 distinct CDR3 sequences, under 8.5% of them singletons. Sample: PBMCs, mostly from graft donor cells, taken 360 days after TCRalphabeta/CD19-depleted stem cell transplant. These receptors came from a male patient aged 2-9 years who had a stem cell transplant for acute myeloid leukemia, so the T cells may come from the graft donor. Both conserved end residues are part of each CDR3. The order of the fields is V gene, D gene, clone size, J gene, CDR3 DNA, CDR3 protein. A D gene is named only where the DNA matches it firmly. Some rows have no size entry. The others give once, few or many, or a class for an expanded clone.

TRBV7-9	-	many	TRBJ2-5	TGTGCCAGCAGCTTAGTTTCGAATCAAGAGACCCAGTACTTC	CASSLVSNQETQYF
TRBV20-1	TRBD1	-	TRBJ2-7	TGCAGTGCTAGAGAGGGACAGATCTACGAGCAGTACTTC	CSAREGQIYEQYF
TRBV7-2	TRBD1	-	TRBJ2-5	TGTGCCAGCAGCTTATGGGACAGCGAGACCCAGTACTTC	CASSLWDSETQYF
TRBV20-1	-	few	TRBJ1-6	TGCAGTGCTAGAATGGGTAGTCGGCCAGATTCACCCCTCCACTTT	CSARMGSRPDSPLHF
TRBV5-1	-	-	TRBJ2-2	TGCGCCAGCAGCGTCCTCAGGGTCAACACCGGGGAGCTGTTTTTT	CASSVLRVNTGELFF
TRBV18	-	-	TRBJ2-1	TGTGCCAGCTCACCAATTTCATTAGCGACGTACAATGAGCAGTTCTTC	CASSPISLATYNEQFF
TRBV18	TRBD2	-	TRBJ2-3	TGTGCCAGCTCACCACCTACTAGCGGGGGGCCTGATACGCAGTATTTT	CASSPPTSGGPDTQYF
TRBV7-9	-	-	TRBJ2-1	TGTGCCAGCAGCCGCAACTACTACAATGAGCAGTTCTTC	CASSRNYYNEQFF
TRBV3-1	-	-	TRBJ1-1	TGTGCCAGCAGCCAAGTGGGGGGGCACAACACTGAAGCTTTCTTT	CASSQVGGHNTEAFF
TRBV5-1	TRBD2	many	TRBJ2-3	TGCGCCAGCAGCTTGGGACTAGCGGGAGACCCAGATACGCAGTATTTT	CASSLGLAGDPDTQYF
TRBV5-1	TRBD1	few	TRBJ1-1	TGCGCCAGCAGCTCAGGGGGTGCCACTGAAGCTTTCTTT	CASSSGGATEAFF
TRBV7-3	-	-	TRBJ2-2	TGTGCCAGCAGCTTACAATGGGACACCGGGGAGCTGTTTTTT	CASSLQWDTGELFF
TRBV20-1	-	many	TRBJ2-5	TGCAGTGCTAATATAGACTCTAGAGGAGAGACCCAGTACTTC	CSANIDSRGETQYF
TRBV6-1	-	-	TRBJ1-1	TGTGCCAGCAGTGAACCGGACAGTCTGAACACTGAAGCTTTCTTT	CASSEPDSLNTEAFF
TRBV10-3	TRBD1	-	TRBJ1-1	TGTGCCATCACCCCGACAGGGAGTGGCACTGAAGCTTTCTTT	CAITPTGSGTEAFF
TRBV7-2	TRBD1	few	TRBJ2-2	TGTGCCAGCAGCTTAGCGGGACAGAGGAACACCGGGGAGCTGTTTTTT	CASSLAGQRNTGELFF